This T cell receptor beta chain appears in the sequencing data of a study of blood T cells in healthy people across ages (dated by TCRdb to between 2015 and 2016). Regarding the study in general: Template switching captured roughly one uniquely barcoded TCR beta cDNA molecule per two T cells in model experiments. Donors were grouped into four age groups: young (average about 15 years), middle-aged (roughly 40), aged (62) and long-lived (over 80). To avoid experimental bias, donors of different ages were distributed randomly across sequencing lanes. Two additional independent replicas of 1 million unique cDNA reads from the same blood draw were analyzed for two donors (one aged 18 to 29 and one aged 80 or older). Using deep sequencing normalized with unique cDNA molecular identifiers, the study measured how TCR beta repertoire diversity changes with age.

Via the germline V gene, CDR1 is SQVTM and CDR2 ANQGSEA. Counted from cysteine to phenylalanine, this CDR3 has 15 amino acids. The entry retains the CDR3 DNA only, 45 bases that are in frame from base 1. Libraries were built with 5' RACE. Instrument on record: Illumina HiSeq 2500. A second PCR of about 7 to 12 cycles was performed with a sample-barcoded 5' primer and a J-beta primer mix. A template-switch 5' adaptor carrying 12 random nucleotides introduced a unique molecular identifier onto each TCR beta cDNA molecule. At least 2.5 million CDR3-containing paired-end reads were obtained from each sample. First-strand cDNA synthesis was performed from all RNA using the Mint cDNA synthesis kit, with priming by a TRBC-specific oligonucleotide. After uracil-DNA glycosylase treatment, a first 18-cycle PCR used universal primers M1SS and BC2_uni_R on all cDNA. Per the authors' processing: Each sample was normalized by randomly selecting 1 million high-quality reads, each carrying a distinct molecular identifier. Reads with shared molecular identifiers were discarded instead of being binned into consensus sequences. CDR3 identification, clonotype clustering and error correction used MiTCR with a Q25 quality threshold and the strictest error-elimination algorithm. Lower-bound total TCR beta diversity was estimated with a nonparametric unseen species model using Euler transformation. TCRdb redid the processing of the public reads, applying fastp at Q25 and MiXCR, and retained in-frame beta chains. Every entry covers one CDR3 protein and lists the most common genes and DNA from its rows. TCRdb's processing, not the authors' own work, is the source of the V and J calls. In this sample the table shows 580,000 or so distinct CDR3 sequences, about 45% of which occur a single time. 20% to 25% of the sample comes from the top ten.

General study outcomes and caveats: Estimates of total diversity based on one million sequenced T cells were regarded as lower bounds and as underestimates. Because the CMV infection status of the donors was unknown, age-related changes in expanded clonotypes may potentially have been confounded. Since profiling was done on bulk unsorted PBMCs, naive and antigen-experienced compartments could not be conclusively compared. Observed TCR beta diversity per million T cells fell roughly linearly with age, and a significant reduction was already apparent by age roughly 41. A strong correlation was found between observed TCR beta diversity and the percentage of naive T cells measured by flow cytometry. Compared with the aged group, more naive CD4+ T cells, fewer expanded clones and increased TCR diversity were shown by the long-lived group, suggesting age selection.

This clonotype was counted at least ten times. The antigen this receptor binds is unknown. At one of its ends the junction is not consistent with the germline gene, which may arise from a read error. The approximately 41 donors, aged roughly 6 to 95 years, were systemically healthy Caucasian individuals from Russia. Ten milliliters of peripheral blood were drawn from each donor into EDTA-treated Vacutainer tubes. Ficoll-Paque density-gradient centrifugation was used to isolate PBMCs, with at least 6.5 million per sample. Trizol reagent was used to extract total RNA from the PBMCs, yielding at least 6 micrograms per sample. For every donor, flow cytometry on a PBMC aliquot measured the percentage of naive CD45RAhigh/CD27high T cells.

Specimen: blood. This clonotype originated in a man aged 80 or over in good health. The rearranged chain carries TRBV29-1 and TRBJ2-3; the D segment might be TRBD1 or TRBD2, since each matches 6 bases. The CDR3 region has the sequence CSVEGGTSLEDTQYF. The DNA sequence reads TGCAGCGTGGAAGGGGGGACTTCACTCGAAGATACGCAGTATTTT.